This T cell receptor (beta chain) was recovered during a study of post-analysis software for immune sequencing data. Study-wide points: Patients showed TRBV5-6, TRBV5-1 and TRBV20-1 among 4 or 5 TRBV segments more frequent than in controls.

A word on this clonotype: No antigen is known for it.

Unique molecular identifiers featured in each of the TCR beta cDNA libraries. TCRdb reprocessed the PCR reads via MiXCR and lists one record per CDR3 protein. The profile shows some 370,000 distinct CDR3 sequences, approximately 38% of them singletons. Looked up from germline, CDR1 is SGHDT and CDR2 is YYEEEE. Trimming cost V 4 bases and J 3 bases; bases outside gene matches: 6. CDR3 length: 14 amino acids. This TCR came from a girl between 5 and 17 years old with multiple sclerosis. V is TRBV5-6 and J is TRBJ1-2; TRBD1 aligns across 7 bases. Sequencing was performed on blood. CDR3 region: CASSLQGIDYGYTF. The CDR3 nucleotides are TGTGCCAGCAGCCTACAGGGGATCGACTATGGCTACACCTTC.